A selection of T cell receptor beta chains follows, all from one sample in a study of blood T cell repertoires in COVID-19. Repertoires were generated with immunoSEQ multiplex PCR, while TCRdb's copy carries only in-frame clones and drops some. Here the sample spans some 340,000 clones, 90% being singletons. The sequenced material came from PBMCs or T cells enriched from blood (not recorded which). These receptors were taken from a woman aged 30 to 39 who had been exposed to COVID-19. The CDR3 runs from the conserved cysteine through the conserved F or W. Each record gives: J gene, D gene, clone size, V gene, CDR3 protein, CDR3 DNA. The D gene is left open where the match is weak. Not every row has a clone size; where given, it reads once, few, many or a size class.

j_call: TRBJ1-1; d_call: NA; clone_size: NA; v_call: TRBV15; cdr3_aa: CATNDSPMNTEAFF; cdr3_nt: TGTGCCACCAATGACAGTCCTATGAACACTGAAGCTTTCTTT
j_call: TRBJ2-3; d_call: NA; clone_size: NA; v_call: TRBV5-1; cdr3_aa: CASSLEGASGPPGADTQYF; cdr3_nt: TGCGCCAGCAGCTTGGAGGGGGCTAGCGGGCCTCCGGGGGCAGATACGCAGTATTTT
j_call: TRBJ2-2; d_call: TRBD2; clone_size: NA; v_call: TRBV7-2; cdr3_aa: CASSLGVAGVPGELFF; cdr3_nt: TGTGCCAGCAGCTTAGGCGTAGCGGGGGTCCCCGGGGAGCTGTTTTTT
j_call: TRBJ2-3; d_call: TRBD2; clone_size: NA; v_call: TRBV15; cdr3_aa: CATSKRGTNLKRRTDTQYF; cdr3_nt: TGTGCCACCAGCAAGCGGGGCACTAATCTCAAAAGAAGGACGGATACGCAGTATTTT
j_call: TRBJ1-5; d_call: NA; clone_size: NA; v_call: TRBV19; cdr3_aa: CASRRGNQPQHF; cdr3_nt: TGTGCCAGTCGGAGGGGAAATCAGCCCCAGCATTTT
j_call: TRBJ2-1; d_call: TRBD2; clone_size: NA; v_call: TRBV7-2; cdr3_aa: CASRLSGGPPDGEQFF; cdr3_nt: TGTGCCAGCAGACTTAGCGGGGGTCCGCCGGACGGAGAGCAGTTCTTC
j_call: TRBJ1-2; d_call: NA; clone_size: few; v_call: TRBV10-2; cdr3_aa: CASSQGWGYTF; cdr3_nt: TGCGCCAGCAGTCAGGGTTGGGGCTACACCTTC
j_call: TRBJ2-1; d_call: NA; clone_size: NA; v_call: TRBV11-1; cdr3_aa: CASTPDSRFHNEQFF; cdr3_nt: TGTGCCAGCACTCCCGATTCTAGGTTCCACAATGAGCAGTTCTTC
j_call: TRBJ1-2; d_call: NA; clone_size: NA; v_call: TRBV5-8; cdr3_aa: CASSLVRTAMYGYTF; cdr3_nt: TGTGCCAGCAGCTTGGTAAGGACAGCGATGTACGGCTACACCTTC
j_call: TRBJ2-3; d_call: TRBD2; clone_size: NA; v_call: TRBV9; cdr3_aa: CASSTLGIAGAPDTQYF; cdr3_nt: TGTGCCAGCAGCACCCTAGGGATAGCGGGGGCTCCAGATACGCAGTATTTT
j_call: TRBJ2-2; d_call: NA; clone_size: NA; v_call: TRBV5-1; cdr3_aa: CASSFTGENTGELFF; cdr3_nt: TGCGCCAGCAGCTTCACGGGGGAGAACACCGGGGAGCTGTTTTTT
j_call: TRBJ1-2; d_call: NA; clone_size: NA; v_call: TRBV11-1; cdr3_aa: CASSLEAGGAGYTF; cdr3_nt: TGTGCCAGCAGCTTAGAGGCGGGGGGCGCTGGCTACACCTTC
j_call: TRBJ1-1; d_call: TRBD1; clone_size: few; v_call: TRBV19; cdr3_aa: CASSQIDRATEAFF; cdr3_nt: TGTGCCAGTAGCCAAATCGACAGGGCTACTGAAGCTTTCTTT
j_call: TRBJ2-1; d_call: TRBD2; clone_size: NA; v_call: TRBV5-1; cdr3_aa: CAREGLAGHGSYNEQFF; cdr3_nt: TGCGCCAGGGAGGGACTAGCGGGGCACGGCTCCTACAATGAGCAGTTCTTC
j_call: TRBJ1-6; d_call: TRBD1; clone_size: NA; v_call: TRBV27; cdr3_aa: CASSYRDRVSPLHF; cdr3_nt: TGTGCCAGCAGTTATCGGGACAGGGTCTCACCCCTCCACTTT
j_call: TRBJ2-7; d_call: NA; clone_size: once; v_call: TRBV18; cdr3_aa: CASSPSSRSNYEQYF; cdr3_nt: TGTGCCAGCTCACCTTCCTCACGGTCTAACTACGAGCAGTACTTC
j_call: TRBJ1-2; d_call: TRBD1; clone_size: NA; v_call: TRBV9; cdr3_aa: CASSARDRGGGYTF; cdr3_nt: TGTGCCAGCAGCGCCCGGGACAGGGGCGGTGGCTACACCTTC
j_call: TRBJ1-2; d_call: NA; clone_size: NA; v_call: TRBV9; cdr3_aa: CASSVGTEYGYTF; cdr3_nt: TGTGCCAGCAGCGTAGGTACCGAGTATGGCTACACCTTC
j_call: TRBJ1-6; d_call: TRBD1; clone_size: NA; v_call: TRBV6-5; cdr3_aa: CASRESTGDNSPLHF; cdr3_nt: TGTGCCAGCAGAGAGAGCACAGGGGATAATTCACCCCTCCACTTT
j_call: TRBJ1-3; d_call: TRBD1; clone_size: once; v_call: TRBV11-2; cdr3_aa: CASSLGTVSGNTIYF; cdr3_nt: TGTGCCAGCAGCCTGGGGACAGTCTCTGGAAACACCATATATTTT
j_call: TRBJ1-1; d_call: NA; clone_size: NA; v_call: TRBV5-4; cdr3_aa: CASSSPGSGNTEAFF; cdr3_nt: TGTGCCAGCAGCTCCCCGGGGTCTGGAAACACTGAAGCTTTCTTT
j_call: TRBJ2-3; d_call: NA; clone_size: once; v_call: TRBV5-5; cdr3_aa: CASSSARFTDTQYF; cdr3_nt: TGTGCCAGCAGCTCCGCTAGATTCACAGATACGCAGTATTTT
j_call: TRBJ2-2; d_call: NA; clone_size: NA; v_call: TRBV5-1; cdr3_aa: CASSQGHSNTGELFF; cdr3_nt: TGCGCCAGCAGTCAGGGACACTCGAACACCGGGGAGCTGTTTTTT
j_call: TRBJ1-5; d_call: TRBD1; clone_size: once; v_call: TRBV13; cdr3_aa: CASSVNPGRQGSNQPQHF; cdr3_nt: TGTGCCAGCAGCGTTAACCCCGGGCGACAGGGGAGCAATCAGCCCCAGCATTTT
j_call: TRBJ2-3; d_call: TRBD1; clone_size: NA; v_call: TRBV7-2; cdr3_aa: CASSLAGTGSTDTQYF; cdr3_nt: TGTGCCAGCAGCTTAGCCGGGACAGGGAGCACAGATACGCAGTATTTT
j_call: TRBJ1-1; d_call: NA; clone_size: NA; v_call: TRBV30; cdr3_aa: CACAQVGAFF; cdr3_nt: TGTGCCTGCGCCCAGGTGGGAGCTTTCTTT
j_call: TRBJ1-2; d_call: TRBD1; clone_size: NA; v_call: TRBV19; cdr3_aa: CASSPRTGRGYGYTF; cdr3_nt: TGTGCCAGTAGTCCCCGGACAGGGAGAGGCTATGGCTACACCTTC
j_call: TRBJ2-5; d_call: TRBD2; clone_size: once; v_call: TRBV7-6; cdr3_aa: CASSLTPNWAGGQETQYF; cdr3_nt: TGTGCCAGCAGCTTAACGCCGAACTGGGCGGGGGGACAAGAGACCCAGTACTTC
j_call: TRBJ1-1; d_call: NA; clone_size: NA; v_call: TRBV12-5; cdr3_aa: CASGLGQPPNTEAFF; cdr3_nt: TGTGCTAGTGGTTTGGGACAACCCCCGAACACTGAAGCTTTCTTT
j_call: TRBJ1-2; d_call: NA; clone_size: NA; v_call: TRBV19; cdr3_aa: CASSSRERPRDVGGYTF; cdr3_nt: TGTGCCAGTAGTTCCCGAGAGCGACCCCGGGATGTAGGTGGCTACACCTTC
j_call: TRBJ1-2; d_call: NA; clone_size: NA; v_call: TRBV27; cdr3_aa: CASSFDTLGGYTF; cdr3_nt: TGTGCCAGCAGCTTTGACACTCTCGGCGGCTACACCTTC
j_call: TRBJ1-6; d_call: NA; clone_size: NA; v_call: TRBV27; cdr3_aa: CASSSGISPLHF; cdr3_nt: TGTGCCAGCAGTTCGGGGATCTCACCCCTCCACTTT
j_call: TRBJ1-5; d_call: TRBD1; clone_size: NA; v_call: TRBV27; cdr3_aa: CASSLSTGANQPQHF; cdr3_nt: TGTGCCAGCAGTTTATCGACAGGGGCCAATCAGCCCCAGCATTTT
j_call: TRBJ1-6; d_call: TRBD1; clone_size: NA; v_call: TRBV27; cdr3_aa: CASSRDRGLSPLHF; cdr3_nt: TGTGCCAGCAGTCGGGACAGGGGGCTTTCACCCCTCCACTTT
j_call: TRBJ1-1; d_call: NA; clone_size: NA; v_call: TRBV3-1/TRBV3-2; cdr3_aa: CASSHRLGGRNTEAFF; cdr3_nt: TGTGCCAGCAGCCACCGCCTGGGGGGGCGAAACACTGAAGCTTTCTTT
j_call: TRBJ2-5; d_call: NA; clone_size: NA; v_call: TRBV11-2; cdr3_aa: CASSLPGLPTQYF; cdr3_nt: TGTGCCAGCAGCTTGCCGGGTCTCCCGACCCAGTACTTC
j_call: TRBJ1-3; d_call: NA; clone_size: NA; v_call: TRBV4-1; cdr3_aa: CASSQDPGLSGNTIYF; cdr3_nt: TGCGCCAGCAGCCAAGATCCAGGGCTCTCTGGAAACACCATATATTTT
j_call: TRBJ1-1; d_call: TRBD1; clone_size: once; v_call: TRBV5-5; cdr3_aa: CASSLGTVNTEAFF; cdr3_nt: TGTGCCAGCAGCCTCGGGACAGTGAACACTGAAGCTTTCTTT
j_call: TRBJ2-7; d_call: TRBD1; clone_size: NA; v_call: TRBV7-9; cdr3_aa: CASSLGEGTGPFDEQYF; cdr3_nt: TGTGCCAGCAGCTTAGGAGAAGGGACAGGGCCCTTCGACGAGCAGTACTTC
j_call: TRBJ2-5; d_call: TRBD2; clone_size: NA; v_call: TRBV10-1; cdr3_aa: CASGKRGFRETQYF; cdr3_nt: TGCGCCAGCGGGAAGCGGGGGTTCCGGGAGACCCAGTACTTC
j_call: TRBJ1-2; d_call: NA; clone_size: NA; v_call: TRBV11-2; cdr3_aa: CASSPLPPTGLSPYTF; cdr3_nt: TGTGCCAGCAGCCCACTTCCCCCCACAGGGTTGAGTCCCTACACCTTC
j_call: TRBJ1-3; d_call: NA; clone_size: NA; v_call: TRBV19; cdr3_aa: CASSIATGIGNTIYF; cdr3_nt: TGTGCCAGTAGTATCGCAACAGGGATCGGAAACACCATATATTTT
j_call: TRBJ1-1; d_call: NA; clone_size: once; v_call: TRBV7-9; cdr3_aa: CASSPWADTEAFF; cdr3_nt: TGTGCCAGCAGCCCCTGGGCCGACACTGAAGCTTTCTTT
j_call: TRBJ2-5; d_call: TRBD1; clone_size: NA; v_call: TRBV7-3; cdr3_aa: CASSRTGAWETQYF; cdr3_nt: TGTGCCAGCAGCCGAACAGGGGCGTGGGAGACCCAGTACTTC
j_call: TRBJ1-5; d_call: TRBD1; clone_size: NA; v_call: TRBV24-1; cdr3_aa: CATSEMGQGVSNQPQHF; cdr3_nt: TGTGCCACCAGTGAAATGGGACAGGGAGTTAGCAATCAGCCCCAGCATTTT
j_call: TRBJ1-5; d_call: TRBD1; clone_size: NA; v_call: TRBV19; cdr3_aa: CASSIGDRGYQPQHF; cdr3_nt: TGTGCCAGTAGTATTGGTGACAGGGGGTATCAGCCCCAGCATTTT
j_call: TRBJ2-7; d_call: NA; clone_size: once; v_call: TRBV5-6; cdr3_aa: CASSGRGAFYEQYF; cdr3_nt: TGTGCCAGCAGCGGACGGGGGGCCTTTTACGAGCAGTACTTC
j_call: TRBJ1-6; d_call: NA; clone_size: NA; v_call: TRBV19; cdr3_aa: CASSYYNSPLHF; cdr3_nt: TGTGCCAGTAGTTACTATAATTCACCCCTCCACTTT
j_call: TRBJ2-3; d_call: NA; clone_size: NA; v_call: TRBV5-5; cdr3_aa: CASSLGGVGVPLLNTQYF; cdr3_nt: TGTGCCAGCAGCTTGGGGGGTGTAGGGGTACCCTTATTGAATACGCAGTATTTT
j_call: TRBJ1-2; d_call: NA; clone_size: NA; v_call: TRBV5-4; cdr3_aa: CASSYHLGGDRYGYTF; cdr3_nt: TGTGCCAGCAGCTACCACCTAGGGGGGGATAGATATGGCTACACCTTC
j_call: TRBJ2-5; d_call: NA; clone_size: once; v_call: TRBV7-5; cdr3_aa: CARSLQGKFVETQYF; cdr3_nt: TGTGCCAGAAGCTTACAGGGGAAGTTTGTTGAGACCCAGTACTTC
j_call: TRBJ2-1; d_call: TRBD1; clone_size: NA; v_call: TRBV27; cdr3_aa: CASSQDRGNEQFF; cdr3_nt: TGTGCCAGCAGTCAAGACAGGGGCAATGAGCAGTTCTTC
j_call: TRBJ1-3; d_call: NA; clone_size: few; v_call: TRBV5-5; cdr3_aa: CASSVQGSGNTIYF; cdr3_nt: TGTGCCAGCAGCGTCCAGGGGTCTGGAAACACCATATATTTT
j_call: TRBJ2-3; d_call: NA; clone_size: NA; v_call: TRBV29-1; cdr3_aa: CSVLPTDTQYF; cdr3_nt: TGCAGCGTTCTTCCCACAGATACGCAGTATTTT
j_call: TRBJ2-5; d_call: NA; clone_size: NA; v_call: TRBV5-1; cdr3_aa: CASSLAGTRGETQYF; cdr3_nt: TGCGCCAGCAGCTTAGCCGGGACTCGGGGAGAGACCCAGTACTTC